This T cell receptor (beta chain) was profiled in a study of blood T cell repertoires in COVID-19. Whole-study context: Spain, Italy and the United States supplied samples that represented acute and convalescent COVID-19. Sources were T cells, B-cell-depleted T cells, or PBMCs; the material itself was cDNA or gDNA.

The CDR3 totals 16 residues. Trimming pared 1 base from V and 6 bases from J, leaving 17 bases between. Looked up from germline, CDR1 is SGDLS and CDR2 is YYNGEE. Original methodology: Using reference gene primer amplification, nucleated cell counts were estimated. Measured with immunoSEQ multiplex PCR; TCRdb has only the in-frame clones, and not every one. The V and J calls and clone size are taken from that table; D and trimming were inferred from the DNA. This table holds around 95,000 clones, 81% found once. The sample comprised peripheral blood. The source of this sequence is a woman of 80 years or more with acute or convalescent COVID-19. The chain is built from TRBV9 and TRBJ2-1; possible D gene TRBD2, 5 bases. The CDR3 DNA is TGTGCCAGCAGCGTACCCTTCCATGGGAGTAGCAATGAGCAGTTCTTC. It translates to CASSVPFHGSSNEQFF. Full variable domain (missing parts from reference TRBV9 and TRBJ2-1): DSGVTQTPKHLITATGQRVTLRCSPRSGDLSVYWYQQSLDQGLQFLIQYYNGEERAKGNILERFSAQQFPDLHSELNLSSLELGDSALYFCASSVPFHGSSNEQFFGPGTRLTVL.